Shown below are 23 T cell receptor beta chains from a single sample sequenced in a study of cytomegalovirus exposure and HLA in healthy donors. In the PCR, 60 Vbeta and 13 Jbeta primers were used. Clones were sequenced by immunoSEQ multiplex PCR, and TCRdb holds only the in-frame ones, with some missing. The repertoire holds roughly 130,000 clones, with less than 85% as singletons. Input material: PBMCs. The source is a male donor in good health and CMV-seronegative.

The CDR3 region is CASSPRTSGGNENIQYF. The CDR3 bases are TGTGCCAGCTCACCTAGGACTAGCGGGGGCAACGAAAACATTCAGTACTTC. This chain connects TRBV18 to TRBJ2-4, with 13 bases aligning to TRBD2. CDR3 length: 17 residues. Germline CDR1 is KGHSH and CDR2 is LQKENI. The trim removed 3 bases at V and 5 bases at J, leaving 7 bases unmatched.

This chain joins TRBV5-1 and TRBJ1-2; 7 nucleotides align to TRBD1. Germline V gives CDR1 SGHRS, CDR2 YFSETQ. This CDR3 contains 14 residues. V was clipped by 5 bases and J by 4 bases; unmatched bases: 8. CDR3 protein: CASSQDRSIYGYTF. The CDR3 DNA reads as TGCGCCAGCAGTCAGGACAGGTCGATCTATGGCTACACCTTC.

This clone was counted once. The chain couples TRBV6-6 to TRBJ2-5, with D perhaps TRBD2 (5 bases). CDR1 and CDR2 (germline): MNHNY, SVGAGI (reference sequence). The CDR3 contains 14 residues. V was trimmed by 3 bases and J by 10 bases, leaving 18 bases between them. CDR3 loop: CASSYQGPGVDQYF. The CDR3 nucleotides are TGTGCCAGCAGTTATCAAGGACCCGGGGTCGACCAGTACTTC.

The chain joins TRBV28 to TRBJ2-2, with 7 bases lining up with TRBD2. The CDR3 has 15 residues. V shed 3 bases and J 3 bases; nucleotides not matched to a gene: 4. Germline values: CDR1 MDHEN, CDR2 SYDVKM. In DNA form, the CDR3 reads TGTGCCAGCAGTTTCAGACTAGCTGACACCGGGGAGCTGTTTTTT. Encoded protein: CASSFRLADTGELFF.

This clone came up a few times. This chain connects TRBV5-4 to TRBJ1-1; no firm D call. This CDR3 comprises 15 residues. Per germline, CDR1 SGHNT and CDR2 YYREEE (reference sequence). The V and J ends lost 4 bases and 1 base respectively, with 14 bases between them. Written as DNA, the CDR3 is TGTGCCAGCAGCCCGATTGCAGGCGAGAACACTGAAGCTTTCTTT. Translation: CASSPIAGENTEAFF.

The genes are TRBV7-8 and TRBJ2-6; D remains unclear. CDR1 and CDR2 from the germline V gene are SGHVS and FQNEAQ. V was shortened by 4 bases and J by 3 bases, with 16 bases between the two germline ends. This CDR3 is 17 amino acids long. CDR3 region: CASSSHPLIVGANVLTF. CDR3 coding DNA: TGTGCCAGCAGCTCCCACCCCCTTATAGTTGGGGCCAACGTCCTGACTTTC.

The rearrangement links TRBV10-1 to TRBJ2-7, with 8 bases matching TRBD1. Per the germline V gene, CDR1 is WNHNN and CDR2 is SYGVQD (reference sequence). This CDR3 has 13 amino acids. Trimming took 2 bases from V and 3 from J; bases not matched to a gene: 0. This CDR3 reads CASSEDRGYEQYF. Written as DNA, the CDR3 is TGCGCCAGCAGTGAGGACAGGGGCTACGAGCAGTACTTC.

The V call is TRBV30, the J call TRBJ2-7; a possible D gene is TRBD2 (5 bases). Trimming removed 3 bases from V and 3 bases from J, with 21 bases in between. CDR3 length: 16 amino acids. The germline V gene encodes CDR1 GTSNPN and CDR2 SVGIG (reference sequence). CDR3 residues: CAWSSLASGLRYEQYF. In DNA form, the CDR3 reads TGTGCCTGGAGCTCTCTCGCGTCAGGACTGCGCTACGAGCAGTACTTC.

V usage is TRBV2 and J usage is TRBJ2-2; no definite D call. Germline CDR1 SNHLY, CDR2 FYNNEI. The CDR3 spans 14 residues. The V gene lost 1 base and the J gene lost 6 bases, with 9 bases spanning the gap. Here the CDR3 DNA reads TGTGCCAGCAGTGAAGTGGCCCGTTCCGGGGAGCTGTTTTTT. It specifies CASSEVARSGELFF. Filled out from reference TRBV2 and TRBJ2-2, the complete variable domain reads EPEVTQTPSHQVTQMGQEVILRCVPISNHLYFYWYRQILGQKVEFLVSFYNNEISEKSEIFDDQFSVERPDGSNFTLKIRSTKLEDSAMYFCASSEVARSGELFFGEGSRLTVL.

This clone was found a few times. The chain is built from TRBV27 and TRBJ2-5, with unresolved D. Germline CDR1 reads MNHEY; CDR2 reads SMNVEV (reference sequence). V lost 2 bases to trimming and J lost 13 bases, with 8 bases between them. The CDR3 extends over 10 amino acids. CDR3 protein: CASSLEVGYF. Written as DNA, the CDR3 is TGTGCCAGCAGTTTAGAGGTCGGGTACTTC.

The CDR3 sequence: CASNQTGKNTEAFF. CDR3 in DNA: TGTGCCAGCAATCAGACAGGGAAGAACACTGAAGCTTTCTTT. V gene TRBV21-1 combines with J gene TRBJ1-1; the DNA was not used to check the table's D call, TRBD1. TRBV21-1 is noted as a pseudogene. This CDR3 has 14 residues.

This clone was seen only once. This chain links TRBV18 with TRBJ1-1, with 8 bases matching TRBD1. CDR3 length: 12 amino acids. The germline gives CDR1 KGHSH, CDR2 LQKENI. Germline trimming cut 3 bases from V and 11 bases from J; bases unmatched to any gene: 5. The CDR3, as DNA: TGTGCCAGCTCACCGTCGGACAGGGATGCTTTCTTT. The encoded protein is CASSPSDRDAFF.

This clone has just a few counts. The chain's CDR3 is CAIAPGAGGTNSPLHF. The CDR3 nucleotides read TGTGCCATTGCCCCCGGGGCAGGGGGCACTAATTCACCCCTCCACTTT. The chain joins TRBV10-3 to TRBJ1-6, with 8 bases aligning to TRBD1. The V gene end was trimmed by 9 bases and the J gene end by 6 bases; junction bases not matched to a gene: 13. CDR1 is ENHRY, CDR2 SYGVKD, per germline. This CDR3 spans 16 amino acids.

V gene TRBV7-8 combines with J gene TRBJ1-5; D might be TRBD1 (6 bases). CDR3 length: 13 amino acids. The germline V gene encodes CDR1 SGHVS and CDR2 FQNEAQ. V shed 2 bases and J shed 4 bases, with 6 bases lying between them. The DNA for the CDR3 is TGTGCCAGCAGCTTACAGGGGAATCAGCCCCAGCATTTT. It encodes CASSLQGNQPQHF.

The chain carries TRBV12-2 and TRBJ2-2; the listed D gene, TRBD1, was not tested against the DNA. TRBV12-2 is shown as a pseudogene. This CDR3 has 15 amino acids. The CDR3 bases are TGTGCAAGTCGCCGAGGGACAGGGCGCACCGGGGAGCTGTTTTTT. It yields the protein CASRRGTGRTGELFF.

V and J are TRBV28 and TRBJ1-2; TRBD1 matches at 7 bases. V lost 3 bases, J lost 3 bases, and 7 bases stayed unmatched. Per the germline V gene, CDR1 is MDHEN and CDR2 is SYDVKM. This CDR3 is built from 15 residues. The CDR3 region is CASSFMAGGDYGYTF. The CDR3 nucleotides are TGTGCCAGCAGTTTTATGGCAGGGGGAGACTATGGCTACACCTTC.

The J gene is TRBJ1-1, the V gene TRBV20-1, with D possibly TRBD1 on 5 matching bases. Germline V gives CDR1 DFQATT, CDR2 SNEGSKA (reference sequence). The CDR3 runs to 11 residues. V lost 6 bases to trimming and J lost 1 base, with 6 bases between them. The DNA of the CDR3 is TGCAGTGCCGGGGGGAACACTGAAGCTTTCTTT. Amino acids: CSAGGNTEAFF.

The V gene is TRBV5-1, the J gene TRBJ2-5, with unresolved D. The V end was cut by 1 base, the J end by 6 bases, with 4 bases between. Germline CDR1 is SGHRS and CDR2 is YFSETQ. The CDR3 loop spans 11 amino acids. CDR3 DNA: TGCGCCAGCAGCTTGAAGCAGACCCAGTACTTC. Encoded protein: CASSLKQTQYF.

The table lists this clone with a few counts. The CDR3 sequence: CASSGTGNQPQHF. The CDR3 nucleotides are TGTGCCAGCAGCGGGACAGGCAATCAGCCCCAGCATTTT. This chain links TRBV9 with TRBJ1-5; TRBD1 might be the D (6 bases). The V and J ends lost 3 bases and 2 bases respectively, with 6 bases between them. There are 13 residues in the CDR3. The germline gives CDR1 SGDLS, CDR2 YYNGEE.

This clone was observed a few times. This chain connects TRBV29-1 to TRBJ2-3, with 7 bases fitting TRBD1. Germline loops: CDR1 SQVTM, CDR2 ANQGSEA. The CDR3 covers 14 residues. J gave up 4 bases and V 5 bases, and 9 bases lay outside the gene matches. The CDR3 DNA follows: TGCAGCGTTTTTCAAGACAGGGTGCCAGATACGCAGTATTTT. Protein: CSVFQDRVPDTQYF.

The chain couples TRBV18 to TRBJ2-5; a weak D match, TRBD2 (5 bases). CDR3 length equals 16 residues. Germline V lookup: CDR1 KGHSH, CDR2 LQKENI. Trimming pared 1 base from V and 1 base from J, leaving 13 bases between. CDR3 sequence (DNA): TGTGCCAGCTCACCACGTTCTTTAGCGATCCAAGAGACCCAGTACTTC. It specifies CASSPRSLAIQETQYF.

The gene calls are TRBV5-4 and TRBJ2-7; tentative D call: TRBD2 (7 bases). V was clipped by 4 bases and J by 4 bases, with 18 bases between them. The CDR3 contains 15 residues. CDR1 and CDR2 from the germline V gene are SGHNT and YYREEE (reference sequence). The chain's CDR3 is CASSIGRGTGYEQYF. The CDR3 DNA is TGTGCCAGCAGCATAGGGAGGGGGACGGGATACGAGCAGTACTTC.

The J gene is TRBJ1-4, the V gene TRBV30; 8 bases line up with TRBD1. Germline CDR1 GTSNPN, CDR2 SVGIG (reference sequence). Trimming at V came to 5 bases and at J to 4 bases, leaving 0 bases not matched to a gene. This CDR3 comprises 12 residues. Written as DNA, the CDR3 is TGTGCCTGGGACAGGGGTAATGAAAAACTGTTTTTT. It specifies CAWDRGNEKLFF.